Sequencing of this T cell receptor beta chain was carried out in a study of regulatory T cells in long-lasting Graves disease (dated by TCRdb to the early 2020s). For the study in its entirety: Antithyroid drugs had been taken for less than 3 months by newly diagnosed Graves' disease patients. Patients with persistent Graves' disease were compared with patients with newly diagnosed Graves' disease using TCR sequencing and RNA sequencing of peripheral blood. The study took place in China and was registered as a clinical trial. A total of 33 samples underwent TCR sequencing, from about 13 patients with persistent Graves' disease and some 20 patients with newly diagnosed Graves' disease.

This clonotype was observed at least ten times. Its antigen is not yet known. Base qualities were left out, and no much larger clone turns up one base away. Library preparation was by multiplex PCR. The sample was run on an Illumina HiSeq 4000. TCR beta libraries were built with iRepertoire HTBI primers and Arm-PCR amplification of CDR3 regions. PCR products were gel purified before sequencing. As for how the authors treated the data: Across samples, 62 TRBV and over 11 TRBJ segments were identified and used for gene usage analysis of CDR3 amino acid clonotypes. COPE and FqMerger were used to merge filtered high-quality paired reads into contigs. Contigs were aligned with BLAST to IMGT TRBV, TRBD and TRBJ reference genes, and CDR3 was defined per IMGT. Clonotypes above 0.1% frequency were classified as highly expanded clones. Repertoire diversity was measured by Shannon entropy, and V-J evenness by the Gini coefficient. A clonotype was considered public if more than one individual shared it. Clones were called with MiXCR by TCRdb after fastp trimmed the public reads at Q25, and only in-frame beta chains were retained. Each entry merges the rows of one CDR3 protein and shows their most common DNA and genes. Clone size and V and J calls follow TCRdb, not the original study. The sample includes approximately 400,000 distinct CDR3 sequences, with about 16% observed a single time. The ten largest clones represent about a sixth of the sample.

Summary of the overall study and its limitations: More public clonotypes were shared among persistent patients (around 2,600) than among newly diagnosed patients (approximately 930). The authors acknowledged the small sample size as a limitation that may reduce accuracy. Only the TCR beta chain was sequenced and analyzed. TRBV28, TRBJ1-2 and TRBJ2-5 were preferentially used in persistent disease, while TRBV20-1 and TRBJ2-1 were favored in newly diagnosed disease. Peripheral blood alone was examined, since thyroid tissue, which constituted the primary lesion, could not be accessed. Compared with newly diagnosed patients, persistent Graves' disease patients had lower TCR Shannon entropy and fewer highly expanded clones, which suggests clonal expansion.

The meaning of the sample's time point label: newly diagnosed GD, antithyroid drugs for less than 3 months. For both TCR sequencing and RNA sequencing, RNA was extracted from PBMCs in TRIzol. The diagnosis of Graves' disease followed American Thyroid Association guidelines. Patients were recruited from an endocrinology department in Xi'an, China. Each patient gave roughly 10 milliliters of peripheral blood, collected in an EDTA anticoagulant tube. PBMCs were isolated by Ficoll Paque Plus density gradient separation without further T cell sorting. RNA quality was checked with an Agilent 2100 Bioanalyzer and agarose gel, and concentration with a NanoDrop 2000. The germline V gene (reference sequence) specifies GTSNPN as CDR1 and SVGIG as CDR2. Trimming removed 5 bases from V and 15 bases from J; the gene matches leave 14 bases unexplained. CDR3 length: 14 amino acids, cysteine to phenylalanine. Only CDR3 DNA is held: 42 bases, read in frame from base 1.

This sample was shared with a second study, whose subject was T cells in Graves' hyperthyroidism and ophthalmopathy. Reported in the second study: Graves' hyperthyroidism was defined as stable when no progression to ophthalmopathy occurred over 18 months of follow-up. Hyperthyroidism patients were newly diagnosed, had a disease duration of under 2 months, and were aged 18 to 65 years. Patients with uncontrolled infections, other autoimmune diseases, pregnancy or lactation were excluded. Diagnoses were based on clinical symptoms, serum thyroxine and TRAb, thyroid ultrasound and orbital computed tomography. The TCR CDR3 was subjected to a first round of RT-PCR using the HTBI primer set and the Qiagen OneStep RT-PCR kit. Most expanded thyroid clonotypes (frequency above 0.001) were also detected in blood, a finding suggesting that blood repertoires may reflect thyroid immune responses. A 13 V-J signature model separated ophthalmopathy from stable hyperthyroidism, with around 88% sensitivity and 81.08% specificity in cross-validation and 80%/75% in testing. In validation, the model predicted progression to ophthalmopathy a median of roughly 6.2 months before onset, with 65% to 71% sensitivity and roughly 77% specificity. TCR V-J signatures able to tell the groups apart were searched for in a discovery cohort of 90 to 100 patients, of whom around 42 had Graves' ophthalmopathy and 57 had stable Graves' hyperthyroidism. Whether ophthalmopathy could be predicted prospectively was tested in an independent validation cohort made up of 18 hyperthyroidism patients plus 17 patients who later progressed to ophthalmopathy. The 90 to 100 discovery patients were randomly divided into training and test sets at a 7:3 ratio. In roughly six Graves' hyperthyroidism patients, the study also compared T-cell repertoires from thyroid tissue with T-cell repertoires from blood. Once sampling was done, hyperthyroidism patients were given methimazole at a starting dose of 30 mg daily, whereas ophthalmopathy patients were given high-dose intravenous methylprednisolone. Libraries were constructed in a second round of multiplex PCR, after which size selection and purification were carried out. Sequencing of the libraries was done on an Illumina HiSeq2000 using paired-end 100 bp reads. Raw data were processed with SOAPnuke, discarding reads with adapters, uncalled bases, mean Phred below 15, or no exact constant-primer or identifier match. COPE v1.2.5 was used to merge the high-quality paired reads, and each unique nucleotide sequence was defined as a clonotype. MiTCR v1.1 was used to align the clonotypes against IMGT TRBV, TRBD and TRBJ reference segments. Only V-J combinations with frequency above 0.0001, covering 99.2% of repertoires, were analysed. The TCS score was defined as the ratio of F50 (clonal expansion) to E x V (chaos), calculated using BLOSUM62-based TCRdist between CDR3 peptides within each V-J. Welch's t-statistics and random forest reduced fewer than 550 V-J features to some 14, which were used in a naive Bayes classifier (R e1071). Sample size was not statistically predetermined, and investigators were not blinded to group allocation. The paper reports TCR Vbeta CDR3 sequencing of 130 to 150 peripheral blood samples: 40 or so ophthalmopathy, fewer than 85 hyperthyroidism and around 17 progressor patients.

The sequencing here drew on peripheral blood mononuclear cells (PBMCs), taken at new diagnosis, from a patient treated with antithyroid drugs. The chain is encoded by TRBV30 joined to TRBJ2-1, and 12 bases in between align with TRBD2. This receptor was obtained from a woman younger than 45 with Graves disease. Donor details come from another sample of the same person, matched by shared clones. Read as DNA, the sequence is TGTGCCTGGGACGGGACTAGCGGGCCTGAAGGTGGGTTCTTC. Translated, it reads CAWDGTSGPEGGFF.